This T cell receptor gamma chain was sequenced for a study of Vδ1+ human thymocytes. Regarding the study as a whole: Thymic TRG and TRD repertoires appeared highly polyclonal.

RNA was extracted from the cells and then reverse transcribed. The CDR3 regions were amplified by multiplex PCR from V-gene primers to a constant-region primer. TCRdb used CATT to re-call clones from the multiplex PCR reads. Among tens of thousands of gamma-chain clones listed, about 18% were seen once. Germline loops: CDR1 VENAVY, CDR2 YDSYNSRV. The CDR3 is 11 residues long. V lost 2 bases and J lost 11; bases outside the gene matches: 6. A word on this clone: The antigen remains undetermined.

The chain carries TRGV8 and TRGJ1 or TRGJ2. Sequencing was performed on Vdelta1+ gamma-delta thymocytes from the thymus. Noted subset: FACS-sorted CD3+ TCRalphabeta- TCRVdelta1+ TCRVdelta2- thymocytes. This clonotype was sampled from a boy under three years old who had congenital heart surgery. The CDR3 coding sequence is TGTGCCACCTGGGATACCAGGCAGAAACTCTTT. As protein: CATWDTRQKLF.